The clone carrying this TCR beta chain was counted many times. What it recognizes is unknown. The record originates from a study of Graves' ophthalmopathy and Graves' hyperthyroidism. Study results and caveats: Progression of ophthalmopathy was predicted by the model with about 66% sensitivity and around 72% specificity. Most expanded thyroid clonotypes above 0.001 frequency also appeared in blood. From stable hyperthyroidism, ophthalmopathy was separated by a 13-signature model with roughly 89% sensitivity and 75% to 82% specificity.

The germline V gene encodes CDR1 LNHDA and CDR2 SQIVND (reference sequence). V dropped 9 bases and J dropped 1 base, with 22 bases sitting between them. This CDR3 spans 17 amino acids. RNA transcripts provided the template for amplifying TCR beta CDR3 regions. Amplification began with first-round RT-PCR using HTBI primers, then second-round multiplex PCR was performed. TCRdb processed the multiplex PCR reads anew with MiXCR; each CDR3 protein has one entry. The table includes around 1,200,000 distinct CDR3 sequences, approximately 35% detected once. The chain carries TRBV19 and TRBJ1-5; possibly TRBD1 for D (5 bases). The sample taken for sequencing was peripheral blood or thyroid tissue (not recorded which). This TCR was recovered from an adult man with Graves' hyperthyroidism. The CDR3 region is CASNVGTRVWSNQPQHF. DNA of the CDR3: TGTGCCAGCAACGTCGGGACCAGGGTATGGAGCAATCAGCCCCAGCATTTT.